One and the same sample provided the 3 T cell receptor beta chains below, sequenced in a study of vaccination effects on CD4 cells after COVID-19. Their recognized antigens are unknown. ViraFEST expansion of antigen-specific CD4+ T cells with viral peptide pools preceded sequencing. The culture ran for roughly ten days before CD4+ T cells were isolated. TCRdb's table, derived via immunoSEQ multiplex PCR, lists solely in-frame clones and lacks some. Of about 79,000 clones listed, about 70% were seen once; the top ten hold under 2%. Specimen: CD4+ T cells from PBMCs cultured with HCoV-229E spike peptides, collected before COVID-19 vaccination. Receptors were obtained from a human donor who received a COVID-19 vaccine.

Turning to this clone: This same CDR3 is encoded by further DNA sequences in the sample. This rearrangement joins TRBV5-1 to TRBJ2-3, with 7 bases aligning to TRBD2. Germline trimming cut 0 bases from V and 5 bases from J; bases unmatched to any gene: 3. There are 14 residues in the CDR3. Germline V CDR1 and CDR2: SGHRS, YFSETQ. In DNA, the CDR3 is TGCGCCAGCAGCTTGGAGGGAGGGGAAGATACGCAGTATTTT. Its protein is CASSLEGGEDTQYF.

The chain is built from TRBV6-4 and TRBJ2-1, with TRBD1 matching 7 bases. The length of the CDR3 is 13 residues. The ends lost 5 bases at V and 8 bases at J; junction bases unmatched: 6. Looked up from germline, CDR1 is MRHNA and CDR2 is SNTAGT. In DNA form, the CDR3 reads TGTGCCAGCAGTCACAGGGGTGGGGATGAGCAGTTCTTC. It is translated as CASSHRGGDEQFF.

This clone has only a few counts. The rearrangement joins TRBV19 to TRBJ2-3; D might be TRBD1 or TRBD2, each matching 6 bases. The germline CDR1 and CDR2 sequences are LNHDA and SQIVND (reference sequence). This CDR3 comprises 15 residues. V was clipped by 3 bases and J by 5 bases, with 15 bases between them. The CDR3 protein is CASSIWGARKDTQYF. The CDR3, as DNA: TGTGCCAGTAGTATTTGGGGGGCGAGGAAAGATACGCAGTATTTT.